Shown below are 31 T cell receptor beta chains from a single sample sequenced in a study of T cell responses to AZD1222 COVID-19 vaccine. The table came from immunoSEQ multiplex PCR; TCRdb's copy has only in-frame clones and leaves some out. This sample has some 94,000 clones; roughly 85% occur once, and the top ten carry about 3%. The sequenced sample was peripheral blood, obtained on day 0 of AZD1222 vaccination. These receptors all stem from an adult in good health.

The CDR3 sequence: CAWGRSSGNTIYF. The CDR3, as DNA: TGTGCCTGGGGCAGAAGCTCTGGAAACACCATATATTTT. The chain employs TRBV30 and TRBJ1-3, with D uncertain. The germline V gene has CDR1 GTSNPN and CDR2 SVGIG (reference sequence). The germline V and J ends were trimmed by 5 bases and 0 bases, with 8 bases remaining between them. The CDR3 sequence is 13 residues long.

The chain has TRBV7-2 and TRBJ2-1; 10 nucleotides align to TRBD2. There are 14 residues in the CDR3. The trim removed 3 bases at V and 13 bases at J, leaving 9 bases unmatched. The germline V gene has CDR1 SGHTA and CDR2 FQGNSA. The CDR3 region is CASSFTSGTSVQFF. DNA for the CDR3: TGTGCCAGCAGCTTTACCTCCGGGACTAGCGTACAGTTCTTC. Combining the CDR3 with reference TRBV7-2 and TRBJ2-1 gives the whole variable domain GAGVSQSPSNKVTEKGKDVELRCDPISGHTALYWYRQSLGQGLEFLIYFQGNSAPDKSGLPSDRFSAERTGGSVSTLTIQRTQQEDSAVYLCASSFTSGTSVQFFGPGTRLTVL.

CDR3 amino acids: CASSVGLAGARDTQYF. The CDR3 coding sequence is TGTGCCAGCAGCGTAGGACTAGCGGGGGCCCGGGATACGCAGTATTTT. The chain combines TRBV9 with TRBJ2-3; 12 bases match TRBD2. Germline loops: CDR1 SGDLS, CDR2 YYNGEE. This CDR3 is built from 16 residues. V lost 0 bases, J lost 6 bases, and 5 bases stayed unmatched.

The chain combines TRBV19 with TRBJ1-3; maybe TRBD1 (5 bases). Trimming removed 8 bases at V and 4 bases at J, with 6 bases between. Per germline, CDR1 LNHDA and CDR2 SQIVND (reference sequence). The CDR3 consists of 11 residues. CDR3 nucleotides: TGTGCCAGTGACAGAGGAAACACCATATATTTT. This sequence encodes CASDRGNTIYF.

The chain links TRBV19 to TRBJ2-7; the match to TRBD2 covers 8 bases. The CDR3 length is 16 residues. With V trimmed by 6 bases and J by 2 bases, 12 bases remained unmatched. The germline V gene encodes CDR1 LNHDA and CDR2 SQIVND (reference sequence). The CDR3 DNA reads TGTGCCAGTAGCCATATGGAGACTAGCGTCACCTACGAGCAGTACTTC. Its translation is CASSHMETSVTYEQYF.

This chain uses TRBV9 with TRBJ2-3; TRBD2 matches at 12 bases. This CDR3 comprises 16 residues. Per the germline V gene, CDR1 is SGDLS and CDR2 is YYNGEE. J was trimmed by 6 bases and V by 0 bases; bases with no gene match: 5. DNA for the CDR3: TGTGCCAGCAGCGTAGGGACTAGCGGGGCTGCGGATACGCAGTATTTT. As protein: CASSVGTSGAADTQYF.

This sequence joins TRBV4-3 and TRBJ1-2; D is unresolved. The CDR3 loop spans 12 amino acids. Trimming took off 3 bases at V and 2 bases at J, with 4 bases between the two ends. Looked up from germline, CDR1 is LGHNA and CDR2 is YSLEER. CDR3 residues: CASSQRNYGYTF. The CDR3 DNA reads TGCGCCAGCAGCCAGAGGAACTATGGCTACACCTTC.

The chain carries TRBV27 and TRBJ1-2; D is undetermined. V lost 5 bases and J 4 bases, leaving 11 bases between the germline ends. There are 13 residues in the CDR3. Germline CDR1 and CDR2: MNHEY and SMNVEV (reference sequence). The CDR3 DNA is TGTGCCAGCAGTCCGAGCCACATCTATGGCTACACCTTC. It yields the protein CASSPSHIYGYTF.

The chain has TRBV13 and TRBJ1-3; 9 bases agree with TRBD1. The ends lost 6 bases at V and 4 bases at J; junction bases unmatched: 10. The CDR3 has 16 amino acids. Germline V gene sequence: CDR1 PRHDT, CDR2 FYEKMQ (reference sequence). CDR3 sequence (DNA): TGTGCCAGCAGTTCTAGGACAGGGGAGGTGGGAAACACCATATATTTT. Residues: CASSSRTGEVGNTIYF.

This chain connects TRBV6-5 to TRBJ1-1; 7 bases line up with TRBD1. The CDR3 runs to 15 residues. V shed 6 bases and J 3 bases; nucleotides not matched to a gene: 10. Germline lookup yields CDR1 MNHEY and CDR2 SVGAGI. CDR3 bases: TGTGCCAGCAGAAACCAGGGGGGAGGGGACACTGAAGCTTTCTTT. Translating it yields CASRNQGGGDTEAFF.

The chain uses TRBV7-8 and TRBJ1-3; perhaps TRBD1 as D (5 bases). Trimming removed 1 base from V and 4 bases from J, with 11 bases in between. The germline gives CDR1 SGHVS, CDR2 FQNEAQ. CDR3 length equals 15 residues. CDR3: CASSLGRVGGNTIYF. CDR3 sequence (DNA): TGTGCCAGCAGCTTAGGCAGGGTGGGGGGAAACACCATATATTTT.

The chain has TRBV27 and TRBJ2-2; no firm D call. Trimming cost V 3 bases and J 1 base, with 9 bases left between them. Germline CDR1 is MNHEY and CDR2 is SMNVEV (reference sequence). The CDR3 covers 15 residues. Written as DNA, the CDR3 is TGTGCCAGCAGTTTGGGGTTACGGAACACCGGGGAGCTGTTTTTT. Translation: CASSLGLRNTGELFF.

The chain joins TRBV19 to TRBJ1-3; D gene ambiguous. The CDR3 has 15 amino acids. The V gene's germline CDR1 is LNHDA and CDR2 SQIVND (reference sequence). V was pared by 5 bases and J by 0 bases, with 11 bases between. The CDR3 sequence: CASSGGLISGNTIYF. The CDR3 region has the DNA TGTGCCAGTAGTGGAGGACTGATCTCTGGAAACACCATATATTTT.

This chain uses TRBV7-2 with TRBJ2-5; 12 bases match TRBD2. The V segment lost 3 bases and the J segment 1 base; nucleotides outside the gene matches: 9. CDR3 size: 18 residues. Germline lookup yields CDR1 SGHTA and CDR2 FQGNSA. DNA of the CDR3: TGTGCCAGCAGCTTGGCAGCTAGCGGGGGGGCGGGCCAAGAGACCCAGTACTTC. Its translation is CASSLAASGGAGQETQYF.

The chain employs TRBV30 and TRBJ1-1; perhaps TRBD1 as D (5 bases). V lost 8 bases and J 2 bases, leaving 9 bases between the germline ends. The CDR3 runs 11 residues. Germline lookup yields CDR1 GTSNPN and CDR2 SVGIG (reference sequence). The CDR3: CAGQGNTEAFF. The CDR3 DNA sequence: TGTGCCGGGCAGGGAAACACTGAAGCTTTCTTT.

The chain has TRBV15 and TRBJ1-1; 9 nucleotides line up with TRBD1. The J segment lost 4 bases and the V segment lost 5 bases, leaving 5 bases of the junction unmatched. The germline V gene has CDR1 LNHNV and CDR2 YYDKDF (reference sequence). CDR3 length: 14 amino acids. This chain's CDR3 is CATSGTGGGTEAFF. CDR3 nucleotides: TGTGCCACCAGCGGAACAGGGGGCGGCACTGAAGCTTTCTTT.

This clone has a single count. V and J are TRBV6-6 and TRBJ2-5, with TRBD1 matching 7 bases. Germline CDR1 is MNHNY and CDR2 is SVGAGI (reference sequence). The CDR3 is 13 amino acids. V was pared by 6 bases and J by 1 base, with 2 bases of the junction left unmatched. The CDR3 region is CASSWDSQETQYF. The CDR3 nucleotides are TGTGCCAGCAGCTGGGACAGCCAAGAGACCCAGTACTTC.

The chain links TRBV6-1 to TRBJ2-3; D assignment may be TRBD1 or TRBD2 (6 bases each). The CDR3 is 13 amino acids. Trimming took off 1 base at V and 8 bases at J, with 10 bases between the two ends. Germline values: CDR1 MNHNS, CDR2 SASEGT. The CDR3 reads CASSEEGGFTQYF. The CDR3 nucleotides read TGTGCCAGCAGTGAAGAGGGGGGTTTTACGCAGTATTTT.

This clone was detected only once. Other DNA sequences in this sample translate to the same CDR3. The V gene is TRBV6-5, the J gene TRBJ2-2; possibly TRBD1 or TRBD2 for D (5 bases each). The CDR3 has 15 residues. Trimming pared 9 bases from V and 1 base from J, leaving 15 bases between. CDR1 is MNHEY and CDR2 is SVGAGI in the germline V gene. The CDR3 reads CASNSGTGNTGELFF. CDR3 sequence (DNA): TGTGCCAGTAACTCCGGGACGGGGAACACCGGGGAGCTGTTTTTT.

The genes are TRBV4-3 and TRBJ1-4, with D unclear. Germline CDR1 and CDR2: LGHNA and YSLEER. The CDR3 has 15 amino acids. The V end lost 5 bases, the J end lost 0 bases, and 10 bases lay between the germline ends. This CDR3 is CASSISRATNEKLFF. CDR3 coding DNA: TGCGCCAGCAGCATTAGCCGGGCAACTAATGAAAAACTGTTTTTT.

This clone was recorded many times. The genes are TRBV2 and TRBJ2-2, with D perhaps TRBD1 (5 bases). The CDR3 totals 14 residues. V was trimmed by 9 bases and J by 2 bases, leaving 13 bases between them. CDR1 is SNHLY and CDR2 is FYNNEI in the germline V gene. CDR3 coding DNA: TGTGCCAGGGACCGGACATCAAACACCGGGGAGCTGTTTTTT. This sequence encodes CARDRTSNTGELFF.

The V gene is TRBV2, the J gene TRBJ2-2; 8 bases are shared with TRBD1. The V gene end was trimmed by 4 bases and the J gene end by 1 base; junction bases not matched to a gene: 2. CDR3 length equals 15 residues. The germline CDR1 and CDR2 sequences are SNHLY and FYNNEI. The CDR3 loop is CASSGTGRNTGELFF. As DNA, the CDR3 is TGTGCCAGCAGTGGGACAGGGCGGAACACCGGGGAGCTGTTTTTT.

V and J are TRBV5-8 and TRBJ1-5; D unclear. Germline-derived CDR1 and CDR2 are SGHTS and YDEGEE. Trimming removed 2 bases from V and 7 bases from J, with 7 bases in between. This CDR3 is 12 amino acids long. For the CDR3, the DNA is TGTGCCAGCAGCTTAGGTTTCCAGCCCCAGCATTTT. This encodes CASSLGFQPQHF.

The chain is built from TRBV9 and TRBJ2-2; TRBD1 is a possible D gene (5 bases). Trimming removed 0 bases from V and 6 bases from J, with 6 bases in between. The CDR3 loop spans 13 amino acids. The V gene's germline CDR1 is SGDLS and CDR2 YYNGEE. CDR3 region: CASSVGGSGELFF. The CDR3 coding sequence is TGTGCCAGCAGCGTAGGGGGCTCCGGGGAGCTGTTTTTT. The complete variable domain, with remaining parts taken from reference TRBV9 and TRBJ2-2, reads DSGVTQTPKHLITATGQRVTLRCSPRSGDLSVYWYQQSLDQGLQFLIQYYNGEERAKGNILERFSAQQFPDLHSELNLSSLELGDSALYFCASSVGGSGELFFGEGSRLTVL.

This chain links TRBV4-2 with TRBJ1-5; 8 nucleotides agree with TRBD1. Germline V gene sequence: CDR1 LGHNA, CDR2 YNFKEQ. The J segment lost 1 base and the V segment lost 1 base, leaving 6 bases of the junction unmatched. This CDR3 region has 17 residues. The CDR3 nucleotides are TGTGCCAGCAGCCAAGGTGGACAGGGTAGGAGCAATCAGCCCCAGCATTTT. It is translated as CASSQGGQGRSNQPQHF.

This chain uses TRBV13 with TRBJ2-5; 8 bases fit TRBD2. Germline CDR1 reads PRHDT; CDR2 reads FYEKMQ (reference sequence). The V and J ends lost 5 bases and 6 bases, in that order; junction bases with no gene match: 8. This CDR3 is built from 14 residues. The CDR3 loop is CASSPPSGSKTQYF. CDR3 sequence (DNA): TGTGCCAGCAGCCCCCCAAGCGGGAGTAAGACCCAGTACTTC.

This clone was seen a few times. DNA of the CDR3: TGTGCCAGCAGGGACGAGAGCACAGATACGCAGTATTTT. It is translated as CASRDESTDTQYF. The chain has TRBV28 and TRBJ2-3, with D hard to call. This CDR3 is 13 amino acids long. CDR1 is MDHEN, CDR2 SYDVKM, per germline. Trimming shortened V by 6 bases and J by 0 bases, and 7 bases separated the two germline ends. The full variable domain, with the rest looked up from reference TRBV28 and TRBJ2-3, is DVKVTQSSRYLVKRTGEKVFLECVQDMDHENMFWYRQDPGLGLRLIYFSYDVKMKEKGDIPEGYSVSREKKERFSLILESASTNQTSMYLCASRDESTDTQYFGPGTRLTVL.

The chain employs TRBV13 and TRBJ2-7; D unresolved. With 3 bases removed from V and 5 bases from J, the gap between germline ends came to 17 bases. This CDR3 has 15 residues. Looked up from germline, CDR1 is PRHDT and CDR2 is FYEKMQ (reference sequence). CDR3 sequence reads: CASSFAPQASDEQYF. The CDR3 DNA reads TGTGCCAGCAGCTTCGCTCCTCAGGCGAGCGACGAGCAGTACTTC.

This chain links TRBV3-1 (or the pseudogene TRBV3-2) with TRBJ1-3; a possible D gene is TRBD1 (5 bases). The CDR3 runs to 16 residues. Germline V CDR1 and CDR2: LGHDT, YNNKEL (reference sequence). V was trimmed by 4 bases and J by 1 base, leaving 14 bases between them. The CDR3 sequence: CASSPRDEISGNTIYF. For the CDR3, the DNA is TGTGCCAGCAGCCCCCGGGACGAAATTTCTGGAAACACCATATATTTT.

The gene calls are TRBV9 and TRBJ1-5; D is unclear. Germline values: CDR1 SGDLS, CDR2 YYNGEE. V lost 4 bases and J lost 4, with 15 bases in between. This CDR3 comprises 15 residues. The CDR3 region has the DNA TGTGCCAGCAGCTCCGGGTCCTCCAAAAATCAGCCCCAGCATTTT. Amino acids: CASSSGSSKNQPQHF.

The chain carries TRBV7-2 and TRBJ1-6; D gene uncertain. The germline CDR1 and CDR2 sequences are SGHTA and FQGNSA. Trimming removed 5 bases from V and 3 bases from J, with 14 bases in between. This CDR3 region has 16 residues. The CDR3 region is CASSTESRIYNSPLHF. The CDR3 nucleotides are TGTGCCAGCAGCACGGAGAGCCGCATCTATAATTCACCCCTCCACTTT.